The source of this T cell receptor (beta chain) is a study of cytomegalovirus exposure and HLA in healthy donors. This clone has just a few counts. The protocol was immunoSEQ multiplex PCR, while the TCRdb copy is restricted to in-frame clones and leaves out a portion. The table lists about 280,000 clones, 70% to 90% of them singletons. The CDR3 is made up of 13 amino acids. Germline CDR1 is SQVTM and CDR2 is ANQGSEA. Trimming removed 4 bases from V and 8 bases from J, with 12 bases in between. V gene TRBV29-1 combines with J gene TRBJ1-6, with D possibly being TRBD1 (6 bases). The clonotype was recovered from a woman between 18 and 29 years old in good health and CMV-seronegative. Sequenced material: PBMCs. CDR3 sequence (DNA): TGCAGCGTTGCTTCGGACAGATATTCACCCCTCCACTTT. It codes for CSVASDRYSPLHF.